This TCR beta chain was retrieved from a study of CD8 T cells in Susac syndrome. Overall study: More than 5 sequenced Susac syndrome patients had clinically active disease, while eight or nine were in remission. Patients with Susac syndrome had blood drawn and were at that point therapy-naive, on corticosteroids, or on intravenous immunoglobulin alone.

Whole-study results and caveats: The study recognized that the number of individuals in its TCR sequencing and HLA analysis was relatively small.

It was with random hexamers that roughly 0.5 to 1 ug RNA was reverse transcribed. Amplification of TCR beta CDR3 was carried out by immunoSEQ multiplex PCR, which covered 54 Vbeta and 13 Jbeta segments. Each CDR3 protein gets one entry after TCRdb re-called the immunoSEQ multiplex PCR reads with MiXCR. The sample contains 200,000 or so distinct CDR3 sequences, around 95% of which appear only once. Germline V gives CDR1 DFQATT, CDR2 SNEGSKA (reference sequence). The V gene lost 3 bases and the J gene lost 4 bases, with 15 bases spanning the gap. The CDR3 has 14 residues. A word on this clonotype: The antigen remains unidentified.

The V call is TRBV20-1, the J call TRBJ1-2, with D uncertain. What was sequenced was CD4+ T cells from PBMCs. The sequence derives from a human donor with Susac syndrome. CDR3 sequence: CSASLAGGIYGYTF. The CDR3 DNA reads TGCAGTGCTAGCCTGGCTGGTGGAATCTATGGCTACACCTTC.